This is a list of T cell receptor beta chains from one sample in a study of early T cells in non-severe SARS-CoV-2 infection. TCRdb analysed the 5' RACE reads with MiXCR anew, one entry per CDR3 protein. The sample shows some 49,000 distinct CDR3 sequences, about 4% of them seen only once. Specimen: whole blood. The receptors here all came from an adult who was a healthcare worker with PCR-confirmed SARS-CoV-2 infection or an uninfected control (not recorded which). Each CDR3 is given with its conserved first and last residue. D genes are given only for firm matches. Not every row has a clone size; where given, it reads once, few, many or a size class.

j_call: TRBJ1-2
clone_size: few
v_call: TRBV5-1
d_call: TRBD1
cdr3_length: 17
cdr3_nt: TGCGCCAGCAGCCCCACACCCGGACAGGGAAGAGTTGATGGCTACACCTTC
cdr3_aa: CASSPTPGQGRVDGYTF

j_call: TRBJ2-7
clone_size: NA
v_call: TRBV7-2
d_call: NA
cdr3_length: 11
cdr3_nt: TGTGCCAGCAGCTCAATGCACGAGCAGTACTTC
cdr3_aa: CASSSMHEQYF

j_call: TRBJ1-1
clone_size: NA
v_call: TRBV12-3/TRBV12-4
d_call: NA
cdr3_length: 14
cdr3_nt: TGTGCCAGCAGTTTCCAGGGAGGGGACACTGAAGCTTTCTTT
cdr3_aa: CASSFQGGDTEAFF

j_call: TRBJ2-1
clone_size: few
v_call: TRBV7-2
d_call: TRBD2
cdr3_length: 16
cdr3_nt: TGTGCCAGCAGCCCCAGGACTAGCGTGATTTTCGATGAGCAGTTCTTC
cdr3_aa: CASSPRTSVIFDEQFF

j_call: TRBJ1-4
clone_size: many
v_call: TRBV25-1
d_call: NA
cdr3_length: 15
cdr3_nt: TGTGCCAGCAGTGACGGCGGTCTACTTAATGAAAAACTGTTTTTT
cdr3_aa: CASSDGGLLNEKLFF

j_call: TRBJ2-3
clone_size: many
v_call: TRBV6-2/TRBV6-3
d_call: TRBD2
cdr3_length: 14
cdr3_nt: TGTGCCAGCAGTCAGCGGGAGGCCCCGGATACGCAGTATTTT
cdr3_aa: CASSQREAPDTQYF

j_call: TRBJ2-6
clone_size: NA
v_call: TRBV9
d_call: NA
cdr3_length: 13
cdr3_nt: TGTGCCAGCAGCGTAGGCGGGGCCAACGTCCTGACTTTC
cdr3_aa: CASSVGGANVLTF

j_call: TRBJ1-1
clone_size: many
v_call: TRBV20-1
d_call: TRBD1
cdr3_length: 14
cdr3_nt: TGCAGTGCTAGGAAGCAGGGACAGGGGACTGAAGCTTTCTTT
cdr3_aa: CSARKQGQGTEAFF

j_call: TRBJ1-4
clone_size: many
v_call: TRBV28
d_call: NA
cdr3_length: 14
cdr3_nt: TGTGCCAGCATATCTCAGGCAACTAATGAAAAACTGTTTTTT
cdr3_aa: CASISQATNEKLFF

j_call: TRBJ1-6
clone_size: many
v_call: TRBV11-3
d_call: NA
cdr3_length: 14
cdr3_nt: TGTGCCAGCAGCTTAGGTGCTGATAATTCACCCCTCCACTTT
cdr3_aa: CASSLGADNSPLHF

j_call: TRBJ2-7
clone_size: many
v_call: TRBV12-2
d_call: NA
cdr3_length: 15
cdr3_nt: TGTGCAAGTCGCTTAGGGGACAGGGGTCCCTACGAGCAGTACTTC
cdr3_aa: CASRLGDRGPYEQYF

j_call: TRBJ2-2
clone_size: many
v_call: TRBV7-2
d_call: NA
cdr3_length: 17
cdr3_nt: TGTGCCAGCAGCCCGCGAAGGCAAGCGGGTTTGGCCGGGGAGCTGTTTTTT
cdr3_aa: CASSPRRQAGLAGELFF

j_call: TRBJ2-1
clone_size: many
v_call: TRBV20-1
d_call: TRBD2
cdr3_length: 16
cdr3_nt: TGCAGTGCTAGAGATCTTGGGGGGGGTTCCTACAATGAGCAGTTCTTC
cdr3_aa: CSARDLGGGSYNEQFF

j_call: TRBJ2-3
clone_size: many
v_call: TRBV6-1
d_call: TRBD2
cdr3_length: 14
cdr3_nt: TGTGCCAGCAGTGAACTAGCGGGGGCAGATACGCAGTATTTT
cdr3_aa: CASSELAGADTQYF

j_call: TRBJ1-4
clone_size: many
v_call: TRBV15
d_call: NA
cdr3_length: 16
cdr3_nt: TGTGCCACCAGCAGAGATTGGGCAGCCGGGAATGAAAAACTGTTTTTT
cdr3_aa: CATSRDWAAGNEKLFF

j_call: TRBJ2-3
clone_size: few
v_call: TRBV11-2
d_call: TRBD2
cdr3_length: 16
cdr3_nt: TGTGCCAGCAGCTTTGTAGCGGGAGGGTCCCCAGATACGCAGTATTTT
cdr3_aa: CASSFVAGGSPDTQYF

j_call: TRBJ2-2
clone_size: few
v_call: TRBV25-1
d_call: TRBD2
cdr3_length: 15
cdr3_nt: TGTGCCAGCGCACCGGGAGGAGGGGACACCGGGGAGCTGTTTTTT
cdr3_aa: CASAPGGGDTGELFF

j_call: TRBJ1-1
clone_size: many
v_call: TRBV18
d_call: NA
cdr3_length: 14
cdr3_nt: TGTGCCAGCTCTTCCGGGGGACGGAGCACTGAAGCTTTCTTT
cdr3_aa: CASSSGGRSTEAFF

j_call: TRBJ1-2
clone_size: many
v_call: TRBV5-1
d_call: NA
cdr3_length: 13
cdr3_nt: TGCGCCAGCAGTTTGTCGGGGGACTATGGCTACACCTTC
cdr3_aa: CASSLSGDYGYTF

j_call: TRBJ2-7
clone_size: many
v_call: TRBV20-1
d_call: TRBD2
cdr3_length: 15
cdr3_nt: TGCAGTGCTCTCGGACTAGCGGGGGTATCTGGGGAGCAGTACTTC
cdr3_aa: CSALGLAGVSGEQYF

j_call: TRBJ1-2
clone_size: few
v_call: TRBV12-3/TRBV12-4
d_call: TRBD1
cdr3_length: 15
cdr3_nt: TGTGCCAGCAGGCCGTCACAGGGGAGACTGGATGGCTACACCTTC
cdr3_aa: CASRPSQGRLDGYTF

j_call: TRBJ2-5
clone_size: many
v_call: TRBV7-2
d_call: NA
cdr3_length: 15
cdr3_nt: TGTGCCAGCAGCCAGATCGCCGGCCACCAAGAGACCCAGTACTTC
cdr3_aa: CASSQIAGHQETQYF

j_call: TRBJ2-7
clone_size: many
v_call: TRBV10-3
d_call: TRBD1
cdr3_length: 14
cdr3_nt: TGTGCCATCAGTTTCACCGGGACAGGGGGCGAGCAGTACTTC
cdr3_aa: CAISFTGTGGEQYF

j_call: TRBJ1-5
clone_size: many
v_call: TRBV20-1
d_call: NA
cdr3_length: 13
cdr3_nt: TGCAGTGCTAGAGATCTGGAGAATCAGCCCCAGCATTTT
cdr3_aa: CSARDLENQPQHF

j_call: TRBJ2-3
clone_size: many
v_call: TRBV11-2
d_call: NA
cdr3_length: 16
cdr3_nt: TGTGCCAGCAGCTCCAACCGGGACACCACCACAGATACGCAGTATTTT
cdr3_aa: CASSSNRDTTTDTQYF

j_call: TRBJ2-1
clone_size: NA
v_call: TRBV4-1
d_call: TRBD2
cdr3_length: 15
cdr3_nt: TGCGCCAGCAGCCAAGATGGGCTAGCGGGAAGAGAGCAGTTCTTC
cdr3_aa: CASSQDGLAGREQFF

j_call: TRBJ2-4
clone_size: NA
v_call: TRBV19
d_call: TRBD1
cdr3_length: 15
cdr3_nt: TGTGCCAGTAGTCGCTCCGGGACAGGTTTGAGCATTCAGTACTTC
cdr3_aa: CASSRSGTGLSIQYF

j_call: TRBJ2-1
clone_size: NA
v_call: TRBV10-3
d_call: TRBD1
cdr3_length: 13
cdr3_nt: TGTGCCATCAGCCTGACAGGGGACAATGAGCAGTTCTTC
cdr3_aa: CAISLTGDNEQFF

j_call: TRBJ2-7
clone_size: few
v_call: TRBV4-3
d_call: NA
cdr3_length: 15
cdr3_nt: TGCGCCAGCAGCCAAGATTTGGGCGTATCTTGGGAGCAGTACTTC
cdr3_aa: CASSQDLGVSWEQYF

j_call: TRBJ2-2
clone_size: NA
v_call: TRBV5-1
d_call: NA
cdr3_length: 15
cdr3_nt: TGCGCCAGCAGCTGGACCCCTGGGAGCACCGGGGAGCTGTTTTTT
cdr3_aa: CASSWTPGSTGELFF

j_call: TRBJ1-2
clone_size: many
v_call: TRBV7-2
d_call: TRBD1
cdr3_length: 14
cdr3_nt: TGTGCCAGCAGCCAGAGGGGGCTAGGCTATGGCTACACCTTC
cdr3_aa: CASSQRGLGYGYTF

j_call: TRBJ2-4
clone_size: many
v_call: TRBV24-1
d_call: NA
cdr3_length: 13
cdr3_nt: TGTGCCACCAGTGATTCGCGGAAAAACATTCAGTACTTC
cdr3_aa: CATSDSRKNIQYF

j_call: TRBJ2-1
clone_size: many
v_call: TRBV29-1
d_call: TRBD2
cdr3_length: 14
cdr3_nt: TGCAGCGCCCCCGGGACTAGCGGAAACAATGAGCAGTTCTTC
cdr3_aa: CSAPGTSGNNEQFF

j_call: TRBJ2-3
clone_size: many
v_call: TRBV20-1
d_call: TRBD2
cdr3_length: 15
cdr3_nt: TGCAGTGCCCTCAGTCCGAGACTAGCGACAGATACGCAGTATTTT
cdr3_aa: CSALSPRLATDTQYF

j_call: TRBJ1-2
clone_size: many
v_call: TRBV20-1
d_call: TRBD1
cdr3_length: 12
cdr3_nt: TGCAGTGCCACAGGGACAGTCTATGGCTACACCTTC
cdr3_aa: CSATGTVYGYTF

j_call: TRBJ1-5
clone_size: many
v_call: TRBV18
d_call: TRBD1
cdr3_length: 15
cdr3_nt: TGTGCCAGCTCATCACAGGGGGCTAGCAATCAGCCCCAGCATTTT
cdr3_aa: CASSSQGASNQPQHF

j_call: TRBJ2-1
clone_size: many
v_call: TRBV24-1
d_call: NA
cdr3_length: 14
cdr3_nt: TGTGCCACCAGTGATTCCGGACGGGGAAATGAGCAGTTCTTC
cdr3_aa: CATSDSGRGNEQFF

j_call: TRBJ1-2
clone_size: few
v_call: TRBV2
d_call: TRBD1
cdr3_length: 14
cdr3_nt: TGTGCCAGCAGTCTAGACAGGGAGGCCTATGGCTACACCTTC
cdr3_aa: CASSLDREAYGYTF

j_call: TRBJ1-1
clone_size: many
v_call: TRBV29-1
d_call: NA
cdr3_length: 13
cdr3_nt: TGCAGCGTATCCACCAGCCCCGGGACTGAAGCTTTCTTT
cdr3_aa: CSVSTSPGTEAFF

j_call: TRBJ2-1
clone_size: NA
v_call: TRBV6-1
d_call: TRBD2
cdr3_length: 17
cdr3_nt: TGTGCCAGTGCATTTTTAGGACTAGCGGGGGGCAACAATGAGCAGTTCTTC
cdr3_aa: CASAFLGLAGGNNEQFF

j_call: TRBJ2-3
clone_size: few
v_call: TRBV7-2
d_call: NA
cdr3_length: 12
cdr3_nt: TGTGCCAGCAGCTACGGACAGGATACGCAGTATTTT
cdr3_aa: CASSYGQDTQYF

j_call: TRBJ2-7
clone_size: few
v_call: TRBV10-3
d_call: NA
cdr3_length: 13
cdr3_nt: TGTGCCATCAGTGAGGCCCTCCGGGGCGAGCAGTACTTC
cdr3_aa: CAISEALRGEQYF

j_call: TRBJ1-2
clone_size: many
v_call: TRBV20-1
d_call: NA
cdr3_length: 13
cdr3_nt: TGCAGAGGCTTTCAGGACACCGATTATGGCTACACCTTC
cdr3_aa: CRGFQDTDYGYTF

j_call: TRBJ1-5
clone_size: many
v_call: TRBV28
d_call: NA
cdr3_length: 15
cdr3_nt: TGTGCCAGCAGATTGCTTGGGGGAAACCAATGGCCCCAGCATTTT
cdr3_aa: CASRLLGGNQWPQHF

j_call: TRBJ2-1
clone_size: many
v_call: TRBV2
d_call: TRBD2
cdr3_length: 16
cdr3_nt: TGTGCCAGCAGTGGGACAGCGGGACTAGCGTCCACGGAGCAGTTCTTC
cdr3_aa: CASSGTAGLASTEQFF

j_call: TRBJ1-1
clone_size: many
v_call: TRBV20-1
d_call: NA
cdr3_length: 11
cdr3_nt: TGCAGTGCTAAGAGAATCACTGAAGCTTTCTTT
cdr3_aa: CSAKRITEAFF

j_call: TRBJ2-7
clone_size: many
v_call: TRBV18
d_call: NA
cdr3_length: 12
cdr3_nt: TGTGCCAGCTCACCACAGACGGGGAACGAGTACTTC
cdr3_aa: CASSPQTGNEYF